This T cell receptor beta chain emerged from a study of blood T cell repertoires in COVID-19. On the study more broadly: From T cells, B-cell-depleted T cells, or PBMCs came the material, which was cDNA or gDNA.

Seattle-derived patients entered the study during active infection and were followed longitudinally. Original handling: Nucleated cell counts were estimated from reference gene primer amplification. Libraries were prepared by immunoSEQ multiplex PCR; TCRdb keeps only in-frame clonotypes and omits some of them. That table gives V, J and clone size, and the DNA gave D and trimming. This table holds 350,000 to 400,000 clones, roughly nine tenths found once. CDR1 and CDR2 (germline): SQVTM, ANQGSEA. Germline trimming cut 3 bases from V and 1 base from J; bases unmatched to any gene: 3. The CDR3 extends over 14 amino acids.

J is TRBJ2-1 and V is TRBV29-1, with 7 bases lining up with TRBD1. The TCR originated in a woman aged 25-40 years with COVID-19, enrolled during active disease. The specimen sequenced was peripheral blood. The CDR3 loop is CSVERQGSYNEQFF. The CDR3 bases are TGCAGCGTTGAGAGACAGGGTTCCTACAATGAGCAGTTCTTC.